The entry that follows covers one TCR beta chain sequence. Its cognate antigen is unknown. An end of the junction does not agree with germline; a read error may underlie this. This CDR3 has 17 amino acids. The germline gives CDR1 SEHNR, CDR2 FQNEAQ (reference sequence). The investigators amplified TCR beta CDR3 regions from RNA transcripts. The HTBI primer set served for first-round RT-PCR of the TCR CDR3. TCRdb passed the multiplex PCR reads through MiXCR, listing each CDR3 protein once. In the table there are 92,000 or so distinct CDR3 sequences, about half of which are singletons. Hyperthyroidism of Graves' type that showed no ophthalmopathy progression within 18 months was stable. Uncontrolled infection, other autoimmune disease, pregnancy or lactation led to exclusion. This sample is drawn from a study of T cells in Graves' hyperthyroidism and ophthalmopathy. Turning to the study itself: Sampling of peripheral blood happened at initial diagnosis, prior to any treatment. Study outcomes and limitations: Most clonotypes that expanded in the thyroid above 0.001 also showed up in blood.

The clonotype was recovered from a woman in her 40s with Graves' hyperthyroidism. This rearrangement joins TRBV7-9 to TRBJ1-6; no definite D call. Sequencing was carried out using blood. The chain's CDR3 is CGSSLARSRINNSPLHF. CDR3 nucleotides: TGTGGCAGCAGCTTAGCACGGTCCAGGATAAATAACTCACCCCTCCACTTT.